This entry concerns a single T cell receptor (beta chain). Germline values: CDR1 MGHRA, CDR2 YSYEKL. Trimming cost V 1 base and J 2 bases, with 14 bases left between them. CDR3 size: 17 residues. The entry originates in a study of blood T cell repertoires in COVID-19. Overall study context: The United States, Italy and Spain supplied acute and convalescent COVID-19 samples.

Per the authors' pipeline: The authors estimated nucleated cell counts from reference gene primer amplification. This table comes from immunoSEQ multiplex PCR, and its TCRdb copy is limited to in-frame clones, with some not included. Clone size and the V and J calls come from that table; the DNA yielded D and trimming. The sample holds roughly 250,000 clones, about 87% seen once. The V gene is TRBV4-1, the J gene TRBJ2-2; D is possibly TRBD1 (7 bases). The source of this sequence is a woman between 50 and 59 years old with acute or convalescent COVID-19. The sequencing sample was made of peripheral blood. The CDR3 reads CASSQGFGGGNTGELFF. The CDR3 DNA follows: TGCGCCAGCAGCCAAGGGTTCGGAGGGGGCAACACCGGGGAGCTGTTTTTT.